The clone carrying this T cell receptor beta chain has a handful of counts. The source of the sample is a study of blood T cell repertoires in COVID-19. Study in general: COVID-19 samples collected from the United States, Italy and Spain covered acute and convalescent phases. T cells, B-cell-depleted T cells, or PBMCs provided the cDNA or gDNA that served as material.

Authors' methods: Estimation of nucleated cell counts was performed using reference gene primer amplification. Sequencing used immunoSEQ multiplex PCR; TCRdb keeps in-frame clones, though not all of them. The DNA gave D and trimming, while V, J and clone size come from that table. The sample holds more than 95,000 clones, roughly 87% seen once. V shed 8 bases and J 10 bases; nucleotides not matched to a gene: 19. Germline CDR1 and CDR2: MGHRA and YSYEKL. The CDR3 is made up of 16 amino acids. The receptor was derived from a human donor in a cohort sampled during active COVID-19. The chain is built from TRBV4-1 and TRBJ1-3, with TRBD1 matching over 8 bases. Input material: peripheral blood. CDR3 in DNA: TGCGCCAGCTCTCACCCGGTAGACAGGGACAGGAGGACCATATATTTT. This gives the protein CASSHPVDRDRRTIYF.